A single sample gave rise to the 23 T cell receptor beta chains below, sequenced in a study of cytotoxic CD8 clonotypes in ibrutinib-treated CLL. Only in-frame clones appear in the TCRdb table, and some are missing; sequencing was by immunoSEQ multiplex PCR. The sample has roughly 250,000 clones; around 70% are singletons. The sample was PBMCs, taken after 24 months of ibrutinib treatment. These receptors originate from a human donor with chronic lymphocytic leukemia.

The rearrangement uses TRBV7-9 and TRBJ2-1; no clear D. There are 13 residues in the CDR3. V lost 4 bases, J lost 6 bases, and 10 bases lay in between. Germline V gene lookup returns CDR1 SEHNR and CDR2 FQNEAQ (reference sequence). The CDR3 loop is CASSSFPPNEQFF. As DNA, the CDR3 is TGTGCCAGCAGCTCGTTTCCCCCCAATGAGCAGTTCTTC.

The chain recombines TRBV11-2 with TRBJ2-3; tentatively, D is TRBD2 (5 bases). Germline loops: CDR1 SGHAT, CDR2 FQNNGV. The CDR3 is 16 residues long. Trimming took 0 bases from V and 5 from J, leaving 15 bases between them. The CDR3 region has the DNA TGTGCCAGCAGCTTAGATCGTAGCTACGAGGGAGATACGCAGTATTTT. Protein product: CASSLDRSYEGDTQYF.

The chain combines TRBV23-1 with TRBJ2-2; the D gene is possibly TRBD1 (5 bases). TRBV23-1 is an open reading frame, and its role is uncertain. The ends were cut back, 4 bases at V and 4 bases at J, with 10 bases in the middle. CDR3 size: 14 residues. CDR3 DNA sequence: TGCGCCAGCAGTCCACCGACAGCCACCGGGGAGCTGTTTTTT. Its translation is CASSPPTATGELFF.

CDR3 bases: TGTGCCAGCAGCTTAGCGGCTAGTAGCGACTACGAGCAGTACTTC. Its translation is CASSLAASSDYEQYF. This chain joins TRBV7-2 and TRBJ2-7, with D possibly being TRBD2 (5 bases). Trimming removed 0 bases at V and 3 bases at J, with 12 bases between. The CDR3 has 15 amino acids. Germline V gene data show CDR1 as SGHTA and CDR2 as FQGNSA. Filled out from reference TRBV7-2 and TRBJ2-7, the complete variable domain reads GAGVSQSPSNKVTEKGKDVELRCDPISGHTALYWYRQSLGQGLEFLIYFQGNSAPDKSGLPSDRFSAERTGGSVSTLTIQRTQQEDSAVYLCASSLAASSDYEQYFGPGTRLTVT.

This chain joins TRBV20-1 and TRBJ2-7; D gene ambiguous. The germline CDR1 and CDR2 sequences are DFQATT and SNEGSKA (reference sequence). V was pared by 6 bases and J by 4 bases, with 10 bases between. The CDR3 contains 11 residues. CDR3 coding DNA: TGCAGTGCCCCCAACGGTTACGAGCAGTACTTC. Residues: CSAPNGYEQYF.

The sample holds a few counts of this clone. V and J are TRBV29-1 and TRBJ1-1; 10 nucleotides line up with TRBD1. Per the germline V gene, CDR1 is SQVTM and CDR2 is ANQGSEA. Trimming at V came to 2 bases and at J to 4 bases, leaving 1 base not matched to a gene. The CDR3 is 13 residues long. Here the CDR3 reads CSVERQGATEAFF. CDR3 nucleotide sequence: TGCAGCGTTGAAAGACAGGGGGCCACTGAAGCTTTCTTT.

The chain recombines TRBV27 with TRBJ2-1; TRBD2 matches 13 bases. The CDR3 has 15 amino acids. V was clipped by 6 bases and J by 8 bases; unmatched bases: 7. Germline V gene data show CDR1 as MNHEY and CDR2 as SMNVEV (reference sequence). This CDR3 reads CASSTSGRVWDEQFF. The CDR3 DNA reads TGTGCCAGCAGCACTAGCGGGAGGGTGTGGGATGAGCAGTTCTTC.

J is TRBJ1-5 and V is TRBV27, with D unclear. The CDR3 is 13 residues long. Germline V lookup: CDR1 MNHEY, CDR2 SMNVEV (reference sequence). The V and J ends lost 8 bases and 3 bases respectively, with 11 bases between them. CDR3 in DNA: TGTGCCAGCGGGTCTCAGATCAATCAGCCCCAGCATTTT. Its protein is CASGSQINQPQHF.

The rearrangement joins TRBV5-4 to TRBJ2-7, with 10 bases fitting TRBD1. Trimming cost V 2 bases and J 2 bases; bases outside gene matches: 7. The CDR3 runs 16 residues. CDR1 SGHNT and CDR2 YYREEE come from the germline V gene (reference sequence). In DNA, the CDR3 is TGTGCCAGCAGCTTAGCCGGGACAGGGGCCACCTACGAGCAGTACTTC. As protein: CASSLAGTGATYEQYF. The variable domain in full, completed from reference TRBV5-4 and TRBJ2-7, reads ETGVTQSPTHLIKTRGQQVTLRCSSQSGHNTVSWYQQALGQGPQFIFQYYREEENGRGNFPPRFSGLQFPNYSSELNVNALELDDSALYLCASSLAGTGATYEQYFGPGTRLTVT.

This chain joins TRBV27 and TRBJ2-3; D could derive from TRBD1 or TRBD2 (5 bases each). In germline, CDR1 is MNHEY, CDR2 SMNVEV (reference sequence). The CDR3 contains 14 residues. V dropped 8 bases and J dropped 2 bases, with 14 bases sitting between them. The CDR3 loop reads CASSRTGTTDTQYF. In nucleotides, the CDR3 is TGTGCCAGCTCGCGGACTGGGACCACAGATACGCAGTATTTT.

A word on this clone: The identical CDR3 is also encoded by other nucleotide sequences in the sample. This chain uses TRBV30 with TRBJ2-1, with TRBD1 identical over 8 bases. J gave up 7 bases and V 2 bases, and 1 base lay outside the gene matches. Per germline, CDR1 GTSNPN and CDR2 SVGIG (reference sequence). The CDR3 spans 12 residues. This chain's CDR3 is CAWSNRGNEQFF. CDR3 DNA: TGTGCCTGGAGTAACAGGGGGAATGAGCAGTTCTTC.

V is TRBV6-6 and J is TRBJ2-1, with D perhaps TRBD1 (6 bases). Per the germline V gene, CDR1 is MNHNY and CDR2 is SVGAGI (reference sequence). The CDR3 consists of 15 residues. V lost 0 bases to trimming and J lost 7 bases, with 13 bases between them. Written as DNA, the CDR3 is TGTGCCAGCAGTTACTCCCATTCGCAGGGGAATGAGCAGTTCTTC. Translating gives CASSYSHSQGNEQFF.

J is TRBJ2-3 and V is TRBV18; a weak D match, TRBD2 (6 bases). The CDR3 contains 16 residues. Germline lookup yields CDR1 KGHSH and CDR2 LQKENI. V was pared by 2 bases and J by 2 bases, with 14 bases between. The CDR3 DNA reads as TGTGCCAGCTCACCAAGCAAGGGAGGCCTCACAGATACGCAGTATTTT. Translating it yields CASSPSKGGLTDTQYF.

The CDR3 DNA follows: TGTGCCAGCAGCAGCAACAGGGGCGATGAAAAACTGTTTTTT. It codes for CASSSNRGDEKLFF. The rearrangement uses TRBV7-2 and TRBJ1-4; TRBD1 agrees at 7 bases. The CDR3 length is 14 residues. J was trimmed by 6 bases and V by 5 bases; bases with no gene match: 6. CDR1 and CDR2 from the germline V gene are SGHTA and FQGNSA.

The chain joins TRBV6-6 to TRBJ2-1; D remains unclear. In germline, CDR1 is MNHNY, CDR2 SVGAGI (reference sequence). V lost 3 bases, J lost 1 base, and 10 bases lay in between. This CDR3 is built from 15 residues. CDR3 sequence: CASSYGLDSYNEQFF. CDR3 in DNA: TGTGCCAGCAGTTATGGGCTGGATTCCTACAATGAGCAGTTCTTC.

This clone has just one count. The J gene is TRBJ1-4, the V gene TRBV5-1; 7 bases are a match to TRBD1. The germline CDR1 and CDR2 sequences are SGHRS and YFSETQ. The CDR3 spans 15 residues. The junction had 5 bases not matched to a gene; V was cut back by 4 bases and J by 2 bases. As DNA, the CDR3 is TGCGCCAGCAGCGTGACAGGGAACACTAATGAAAAACTGTTTTTT. Residues: CASSVTGNTNEKLFF.

The chain employs TRBV5-6 and TRBJ1-4; D gene unclear. CDR1 and CDR2 (germline): SGHDT, YYEEEE. V was cut by 1 base and J by 8 bases, with 6 bases left in between. CDR3 length: 12 amino acids. DNA for the CDR3: TGTGCCAGCAGCTTGCGGCGCGAAAAACTGTTTTTT. Protein sequence: CASSLRREKLFF.

The chain joins TRBV7-2 to TRBJ1-5; maybe TRBD1 (6 bases). The length of the CDR3 is 16 residues. The germline CDR1 and CDR2 sequences are SGHTA and FQGNSA. The ends were cut back, 7 bases at V and 0 bases at J, with 16 bases in the middle. This chain's CDR3 is CASNPLGAYSNQPQHF. The CDR3 DNA reads TGTGCCAGCAATCCACTGGGGGCTTATAGCAATCAGCCCCAGCATTTT. Together with reference TRBV7-2 and TRBJ1-5, the CDR3 gives the full variable domain: GAGVSQSPSNKVTEKGKDVELRCDPISGHTALYWYRQSLGQGLEFLIYFQGNSAPDKSGLPSDRFSAERTGGSVSTLTIQRTQQEDSAVYLCASNPLGAYSNQPQHFGDGTRLSIL.

Here the CDR3 DNA reads TGTGCCAGTAGAGGCAGGGGCGGCACAGATACGCAGTATTTT. Residues: CASRGRGGTDTQYF. V and J are TRBV19 and TRBJ2-3; weak D call: TRBD1 (6 bases). The length of the CDR3 is 14 residues. Germline CDR1 and CDR2: LNHDA and SQIVND (reference sequence). The V and J ends lost 6 bases and 1 base respectively, with 11 bases between them. Variable domain in full (rest from reference TRBV19 and TRBJ2-3): DGGITQSPKYLFRKEGQNVTLSCEQNLNHDAMYWYRQDPGQGLRLIYYSQIVNDFQKGDIAEGYSVSREKKESFPLTVTSAQKNPTAFYLCASRGRGGTDTQYFGPGTRLTVL.

The CDR3 spells CATSAIGTSVNTGELFF. CDR3 nucleotides: TGTGCCACCAGCGCAATAGGGACTAGCGTTAACACCGGGGAGCTGTTTTTT. The chain links TRBV15 to TRBJ2-2, with TRBD2 matching 10 bases. Trimming cost V 5 bases and J 2 bases; bases outside gene matches: 8. There are 17 residues in the CDR3. Germline V lookup: CDR1 LNHNV, CDR2 YYDKDF (reference sequence).

This sequence joins TRBV5-4 and TRBJ2-7, with 7 positions matching TRBD2. Germline V lookup: CDR1 SGHNT, CDR2 YYREEE (reference sequence). The CDR3 has 15 amino acids. V shed 5 bases, J shed 0 bases, and the junction held 8 bases outside the gene matches. CDR3 loop: CASSPTGGLSYEQYF. The CDR3 DNA reads TGTGCCAGCAGTCCGACGGGAGGACTCTCCTACGAGCAGTACTTC.

Remarks on this clone: A much bigger clone sits one base away, suggesting this may be a read error. Within the sample, other DNA sequences also encode this same CDR3. This rearrangement joins TRBV27 to TRBJ2-5, with 9 bases identical to TRBD2. The CDR3 is made up of 15 amino acids. Germline CDR1 MNHEY, CDR2 SMNVEV (reference sequence). After removal of 4 bases from V and 5 bases from J, the junction contained 8 bases not matched to a gene. The CDR3 DNA reads as TGTGCCAGCAGTTGGGGCGGGAGGGCAGTGGAGACCCAGTACTTC. It encodes CASSWGGRAVETQYF.

The rearrangement links TRBV7-9 to TRBJ2-7; a weak D match, TRBD1 (5 bases). Germline CDR1 SEHNR, CDR2 FQNEAQ (reference sequence). CDR3 length: 14 residues. V was pared by 1 base and J by 5 bases, with 12 bases between. CDR3 nucleotide sequence: TGTGCCAGCAGCTTAGATCAGGGTACCGACGAGCAGTACTTC. Its translation: CASSLDQGTDEQYF. Variable domain in full (rest from reference TRBV7-9 and TRBJ2-7): DTGVSQNPRHKITKRGQNVTFRCDPISEHNRLYWYRQTLGQGPEFLTYFQNEAQLEKSRLLSDRFSAERPKGSFSTLEIQRTEQGDSAMYLCASSLDQGTDEQYFGPGTRLTVT.